These 12 T cell receptor beta chains originate from one sample sequenced in a study of cytomegalovirus exposure and HLA in healthy donors. PCR amplification relied on 60 Vbeta primers (plus 13 Jbeta primers). The data were produced by immunoSEQ multiplex PCR, yet TCRdb's version contains in-frame clones alone and is incomplete. Among tens of thousands of clones listed, roughly 79% were seen once. Sequenced: PBMCs. The source is a male donor in good health and CMV-seropositive.

This clone was seen just once. CDR3 sequence reads: CASSGPLAGSLSYNEQFF. The CDR3 DNA is TGTGCCAGCAGTGGGCCACTAGCGGGATCCCTCTCCTACAATGAGCAGTTCTTC. The chain carries TRBV25-1 and TRBJ2-1, with TRBD2 matching 10 bases. The germline CDR1 and CDR2 sequences are MGHDK and SYGVNS. This CDR3 comprises 18 residues. V dropped 4 bases and J dropped 0; count of bases not matched to a gene: 9.

V and J are TRBV9 and TRBJ2-2; 12 bases are a match to TRBD2. Germline V gene sequence: CDR1 SGDLS, CDR2 YYNGEE. The CDR3 is made up of 18 amino acids. V shed 1 base, J shed 6 bases, and the junction held 10 bases outside the gene matches. CDR3 coding DNA: TGTGCCAGCAGCGTAAGTAGTACGACTAGCGGGAGTCCCGGGGAGCTGTTTTTT. It is translated as CASSVSSTTSGSPGELFF. The whole variable domain, filled in from reference TRBV9 and TRBJ2-2, reads DSGVTQTPKHLITATGQRVTLRCSPRSGDLSVYWYQQSLDQGLQFLIQYYNGEERAKGNILERFSAQQFPDLHSELNLSSLELGDSALYFCASSVSSTTSGSPGELFFGEGSRLTVL.

The chain has TRBV10-3 and TRBJ1-2; no clear D gene. The V end lost 6 bases, the J end lost 0 bases, and 11 bases lay between the germline ends. The CDR3 contains 14 residues. The germline V gene has CDR1 ENHRY and CDR2 SYGVKD. Here the CDR3 DNA reads TGTGCCATCAGGGGCCAGCAAGCTAACTATGGCTACACCTTC. Its protein product is CAIRGQQANYGYTF.

Written as DNA, the CDR3 is TGTGCCAGCAGAGAGGTCGGGAGCTACGAGCAGTACTTC. It yields the protein CASREVGSYEQYF. The chain recombines TRBV9 with TRBJ2-7; possible D gene TRBD2, 6 bases. CDR1 is SGDLS, CDR2 YYNGEE, per germline. Between the trimmed V and J ends, which lost 5 bases and 3 bases, there was a span of 12 bases. The CDR3 runs to 13 residues.

The chain joins TRBV13 to TRBJ1-1; D remains ambiguous. Between the trimmed V and J ends, which lost 0 bases and 8 bases, there was a span of 10 bases. The CDR3 has 13 residues. Per germline, CDR1 PRHDT and CDR2 FYEKMQ (reference sequence). The CDR3 loop reads CASSLGLTLEAFF. The CDR3 region has the DNA TGTGCCAGCAGCTTAGGCCTTACTTTAGAAGCTTTCTTT.

J is TRBJ2-7 and V is TRBV29-1; 7 positions agree with TRBD1. Germline CDR1 is SQVTM and CDR2 is ANQGSEA. This CDR3 region has 13 residues. V lost 5 bases, J lost 0 bases, and 4 bases stayed unmatched. The CDR3 loop reads CSVTGANSYEQYF. CDR3 sequence (DNA): TGCAGCGTTACAGGGGCGAACTCCTACGAGCAGTACTTC.

The chain combines TRBV28 with TRBJ2-7, with TRBD1 identical over 8 bases. CDR1 MDHEN and CDR2 SYDVKM come from the germline V gene. The CDR3 spans 14 residues. Unmatched junction bases numbered 6, after V lost 4 bases and J lost 4 bases. The CDR3 DNA is TGTGCCAGCAGTTCCACAGGGGGTTGGTACGAGCAGTACTTC. Protein product: CASSSTGGWYEQYF.

The chain joins TRBV5-4 to TRBJ2-5, with 7 nucleotides matching TRBD1. The DNA end is more similar to TRBJ2-7, so the J call may be wrong. This CDR3 has 15 residues. Germline lookup yields CDR1 SGHNT and CDR2 YYREEE (reference sequence). The CDR3 spells CASSRDRSLSYEQYF. The CDR3 DNA reads as TGTGCCAGCAGCAGGGACAGATCGCTCTCCTACGAGCAGTACTTC.

This clone occurred a few times. The V and J genes are TRBV6-5 and TRBJ1-4; maybe TRBD1 (6 bases). This CDR3 is 15 amino acids long. Germline V lookup: CDR1 MNHEY, CDR2 SVGAGI. V was pared by 6 bases and J by 6 bases, with 17 bases between. Here the CDR3 DNA reads TGTGCCAGCAGCCAGGAACAGGGAGTACATGAAAAACTGTTTTTT. It yields the protein CASSQEQGVHEKLFF.

This clone was picked up one time. The CDR3 coding sequence is TGTGCCAGTAGTACCGTTTCGCCGGGACTAGGAACCTACGAGCAGTACTTC. Translation gives CASSTVSPGLGTYEQYF. The chain is built from TRBV19 and TRBJ2-7, with 8 positions matching TRBD2. In germline, CDR1 is LNHDA, CDR2 SQIVND (reference sequence). The CDR3 has 17 residues. V was clipped by 4 bases and J by 2 bases; unmatched bases: 13.

The genes are TRBV19 and TRBJ2-7; D possibly corresponds to TRBD2 (6 bases). Germline CDR1 LNHDA, CDR2 SQIVND (reference sequence). Trimming shortened V by 2 bases and J by 3 bases, and 11 bases separated the two germline ends. The CDR3 has 14 amino acids. CDR3 DNA sequence: TGTGCCAGTAGTATACGCGGGACGGTCTACGAGCAGTACTTC. This codes for CASSIRGTVYEQYF.

The V gene is TRBV6-1, the J gene TRBJ1-6; D not resolved. The ends were cut back, 7 bases at V and 13 bases at J, with 14 bases in the middle. This CDR3 region has 12 residues. The germline CDR1 and CDR2 sequences are MNHNS and SASEGT. The CDR3 sequence is CASTTTGRPLHF. In DNA, the CDR3 is TGTGCCAGCACCACGACGGGAAGGCCCCTCCACTTT.